One and the same sample provided the 29 T cell receptor beta chains below, sequenced in a study of T cell responses to AZD1222 COVID-19 vaccine. Profiled with immunoSEQ multiplex PCR; TCRdb holds only in-frame clones, not every one. The sample lists 150,000 to 250,000 clones, over 85% occurring once. The sample here was peripheral blood, taken 28 days after the second AZD1222 dose. The receptors derive from an adult who received the AZD1222 COVID-19 vaccine.

The rearrangement joins TRBV5-1 to TRBJ1-6; D not resolved. The V and J ends lost 4 bases and 4 bases respectively, with 12 bases between them. CDR1 is SGHRS and CDR2 is YFSETQ in the germline V gene. This CDR3 contains 15 residues. CDR3 DNA: TGCGCCAGCAGCCAACGGGGATTATATAATTCACCCCTCCACTTT. Translated: CASSQRGLYNSPLHF.

This clone was seen a few times. The V and J genes are TRBV4-3 and TRBJ2-3; TRBD1 aligns across 7 bases. The J segment lost 0 bases and the V segment lost 4 bases, leaving 19 bases of the junction unmatched. The germline gives CDR1 LGHNA, CDR2 YSLEER. This CDR3 spans 20 amino acids. CDR3 in amino acids: CASSRYPTGENFLSTDTQYF. The CDR3 nucleotides read TGCGCCAGCAGCCGCTATCCTACAGGGGAGAACTTCCTTAGCACAGATACGCAGTATTTT.

The CDR3 here is CASNPYYPASTDTQYF. The CDR3 nucleotides read TGTGCCAGCAACCCCTACTACCCGGCGAGCACAGATACGCAGTATTTT. This sequence joins TRBV6-2 or TRBV6-3 and TRBJ2-3, with D unclear. Germline-derived CDR1 and CDR2 are MNHEY and SVGEGT. This CDR3 comprises 16 residues. Trimming left V 7 bases short and J 0 bases short, with 17 bases between.

This clone is a singleton in its sample. Additional DNA sequences in this sample encode the identical CDR3. The rearrangement links TRBV29-1 to TRBJ1-5; the D gene is possibly TRBD1 (5 bases). The germline V gene encodes CDR1 SQVTM and CDR2 ANQGSEA. Deletions cut 6 bases from V and 0 bases from J, with 9 bases between. This CDR3 has 13 residues. In nucleotides, the CDR3 is TGCAGCGTGAGGGACGGTAGCAATCAGCCCCAGCATTTT. This sequence encodes CSVRDGSNQPQHF. The full variable domain, completed using reference TRBV29-1 and TRBJ1-5, is SAVISQKPSRDICQRGTSLTIQCQVDSQVTMMFWYRQQPGQSLTLIATANQGSEATYESGFVIDKFPISRPNLTFSTLTVSNMSPEDSSIYLCSVRDGSNQPQHFGDGTRLSIL.

The chain employs TRBV2 and TRBJ2-7; D may be TRBD2 (5 bases). The germline V gene encodes CDR1 SNHLY and CDR2 FYNNEI. V was shortened by 8 bases and J by 7 bases, with 18 bases between the two germline ends. The CDR3 sequence is 13 residues long. For the CDR3, the DNA is TGTGCCAGCGAACGCCCCGGGCCGGGAGAGCAGTACTTC. This codes for CASERPGPGEQYF.

The chain couples TRBV6-4 to TRBJ2-7; D is possibly TRBD2 (6 bases). There are 13 residues in the CDR3. Trimming stripped 3 bases from V and 4 bases from J, with 10 bases between. The germline CDR1 and CDR2 sequences are MRHNA and SNTAGT. For the CDR3, the DNA is TGTGCCAGCAGTGAAATCAGCGGGTACGAGCAGTACTTC. Amino acids: CASSEISGYEQYF.

With regard to this clone: The same CDR3 also results from other DNA sequences found in this sample. The chain has TRBV18 and TRBJ1-2; possible D gene TRBD1, 5 bases. The CDR3 runs 15 residues. Trimming removed 3 bases at V and 0 bases at J, with 11 bases between. Germline CDR1 KGHSH, CDR2 LQKENI. The chain's CDR3 is CASSPGTGANYGYTF. CDR3 DNA: TGTGCCAGCTCACCTGGGACGGGAGCTAACTATGGCTACACCTTC.

The chain has TRBV5-6 and TRBJ1-4; 7 nucleotides line up with TRBD1. Per the germline V gene, CDR1 is SGHDT and CDR2 is YYEEEE. V was clipped by 2 bases and J by 4 bases; unmatched bases: 5. There are 15 residues in the CDR3. The DNA of the CDR3 is TGTGCCAGCAGCTTTTTAGGGGGCCTTAATGAAAAACTGTTTTTT. Amino acid sequence: CASSFLGGLNEKLFF. Filled out from reference TRBV5-6 and TRBJ1-4, the complete variable domain reads DAGVTQSPTHLIKTRGQQVTLRCSPKSGHDTVSWYQQALGQGPQFIFQYYEEEERQRGNFPDRFSGHQFPNYSSELNVNALLLGDSALYLCASSFLGGLNEKLFFGSGTQLSVL.

The chain is built from TRBV2 and TRBJ2-7; maybe TRBD1 (5 bases). The V and J ends lost 6 bases and 1 base respectively, with 13 bases between them. Per the germline V gene, CDR1 is SNHLY and CDR2 is FYNNEI. The CDR3 consists of 14 residues. CDR3 in amino acids: CASRLQGPSYEQYF. The CDR3 region has the DNA TGTGCCAGCAGATTGCAGGGCCCATCCTACGAGCAGTACTTC.

This chain connects TRBV27 to TRBJ2-3, with D possibly matching TRBD2 (6 bases). The CDR3 totals 15 residues. Trimming removed 5 bases at V and 0 bases at J, with 12 bases between. Germline V gene lookup returns CDR1 MNHEY and CDR2 SMNVEV (reference sequence). The CDR3: CASSTTRASTDTQYF. The CDR3 bases are TGTGCCAGCAGTACGACTAGAGCTAGCACAGATACGCAGTATTTT.

The chain couples TRBV5-1 to TRBJ2-5, with 9 bases aligning to TRBD2. The trim removed 2 bases at V and 0 bases at J, leaving 2 bases unmatched. The CDR3 totals 15 residues. The germline gives CDR1 SGHRS, CDR2 YFSETQ. CDR3 bases: TGCGCCAGCAGCTTCAGCGGGGGGTACCAAGAGACCCAGTACTTC. Its protein is CASSFSGGYQETQYF.

Details on this clone: The identical CDR3 is also encoded by other nucleotide sequences in the sample. The V and J genes are TRBV7-9 and TRBJ1-4; D gene unclear. Germline V gives CDR1 SEHNR, CDR2 FQNEAQ (reference sequence). There are 14 residues in the CDR3. Trimming pared 8 bases from V and 0 bases from J, leaving 10 bases between. The DNA of the CDR3 is TGTGCCAGCTCGTACACATCAACTAATGAAAAACTGTTTTTT. Its protein is CASSYTSTNEKLFF. Using reference TRBV7-9 and TRBJ1-4 for the parts outside the CDR3, the full variable domain is DTGVSQNPRHKITKRGQNVTFRCDPISEHNRLYWYRQTLGQGPEFLTYFQNEAQLEKSRLLSDRFSAERPKGSFSTLEIQRTEQGDSAMYLCASSYTSTNEKLFFGSGTQLSVL.

V and J are TRBV10-2 and TRBJ1-1, with 8 bases aligning to TRBD1. The CDR3 has 14 amino acids. Germline loops: CDR1 WSHSY, CDR2 SAAADI. V trimming: 2 bases; J trimming: 5 bases; junction bases outside the gene matches: 4. CDR3 protein: CASSETGGETEAFF. In nucleotides, the CDR3 is TGCGCCAGCAGTGAGACAGGGGGGGAGACTGAAGCTTTCTTT.

V is TRBV27 and J is TRBJ1-2; 11 bases are shared with TRBD1. This CDR3 spans 14 amino acids. Unmatched junction bases numbered 4, after V lost 6 bases and J lost 4 bases. CDR1 is MNHEY, CDR2 SMNVEV, per germline (reference sequence). As DNA, the CDR3 is TGTGCCAGCAGCTCGGGACAGGGGGGCTATGGCTACACCTTC. Translating gives CASSSGQGGYGYTF.

V gene TRBV19 combines with J gene TRBJ2-1; D remains unclear. CDR3 length: 12 residues. V was shortened by 5 bases and J by 8 bases, with 10 bases between the two germline ends. Germline loops: CDR1 LNHDA, CDR2 SQIVND (reference sequence). This chain's CDR3 is CASSRAFDEQFF. CDR3 bases: TGTGCCAGTAGTCGGGCGTTCGATGAGCAGTTCTTC. Using reference TRBV19 and TRBJ2-1 for the parts outside the CDR3, the full variable domain is DGGITQSPKYLFRKEGQNVTLSCEQNLNHDAMYWYRQDPGQGLRLIYYSQIVNDFQKGDIAEGYSVSREKKESFPLTVTSAQKNPTAFYLCASSRAFDEQFFGPGTRLTVL.

The chain recombines TRBV19 with TRBJ1-6; D remains unclear. The CDR3 contains 15 residues. Germline-derived CDR1 and CDR2 are LNHDA and SQIVND (reference sequence). Trimming removed 2 bases from V and 5 bases from J, with 10 bases in between. This CDR3 reads CASSIIGRDNSPLHF. Here the CDR3 DNA reads TGTGCCAGTAGTATAATTGGACGAGATAATTCACCCCTCCACTTT.

The genes are TRBV6-2 or TRBV6-3 and TRBJ1-3, with 9 positions matching TRBD1. From germline, CDR1 is MNHEY and CDR2 SVGEGT. With V trimmed by 2 bases and J by 0 bases, 8 bases remained unmatched. The CDR3 extends over 18 amino acids. CDR3 amino acids: CASSYGTGRRISGNTIYF. The CDR3 region has the DNA TGTGCCAGCAGTTACGGGACAGGGCGTCGTATCTCTGGAAACACCATATATTTT.

The rearrangement joins TRBV10-2 to TRBJ2-1, with D possibly TRBD2 on 5 matching bases. Per the germline V gene, CDR1 is WSHSY and CDR2 is SAAADI. Trimming removed 3 bases from V and 0 bases from J, with 12 bases in between. This CDR3 region has 16 residues. The chain's CDR3 is CASSELGPLSYNEQFF. The DNA of the CDR3 is TGCGCCAGCAGTGAACTAGGCCCCCTCTCCTACAATGAGCAGTTCTTC.

This sequence joins TRBV18 and TRBJ2-1; TRBD2 aligns across 12 bases. Germline values: CDR1 KGHSH, CDR2 LQKENI. The CDR3 extends over 17 amino acids. The V and J ends lost 3 bases and 2 bases, in that order; junction bases with no gene match: 5. In DNA form, the CDR3 reads TGTGCCAGCTCACCCCGGGCTAGCGGGGGGGCCTACAATGAGCAGTTCTTC. It yields the protein CASSPRASGGAYNEQFF.

This chain links TRBV18 with TRBJ1-6; a possible D gene is TRBD1 (5 bases). The germline V gene encodes CDR1 KGHSH and CDR2 LQKENI. V gave up 3 bases and J gave up 8 bases, with 5 bases separating them. The CDR3 length is 12 residues. CDR3 sequence reads: CASSPGDSPLHF. In nucleotides, the CDR3 is TGTGCCAGCTCACCGGGGGATTCACCCCTCCACTTT.

The V call is TRBV27, the J call TRBJ2-7; 8 nucleotides agree with TRBD2. CDR3 length: 18 residues. V dropped 2 bases and J dropped 4; count of bases not matched to a gene: 16. The germline gives CDR1 MNHEY, CDR2 SMNVEV (reference sequence). In nucleotides, the CDR3 is TGTGCCAGCAGTTTACTCCCCCCGGGACGGGGGGGAAAATACGAGCAGTACTTC. It yields the protein CASSLLPPGRGGKYEQYF.

This rearrangement joins TRBV9 to TRBJ2-3; D is possibly TRBD1 (6 bases). Looked up from germline, CDR1 is SGDLS and CDR2 is YYNGEE. This CDR3 comprises 11 residues. The V gene lost 7 bases and the J gene lost 6 bases, with 9 bases spanning the gap. CDR3 sequence reads: CASEGEDTQYF. CDR3 bases: TGTGCCAGCGAGGGGGAGGATACGCAGTATTTT.

V is TRBV5-1 and J is TRBJ1-2; D is uncertain. This CDR3 has 15 amino acids. Germline V CDR1 and CDR2: SGHRS, YFSETQ. Trimming left V 1 base short and J 11 bases short, with 21 bases between. The CDR3 DNA sequence: TGCGCCAGCAGCTTGTTCGGTACAGAAGAAGGACCTTACACCTTC. Residues: CASSLFGTEEGPYTF.

As regards this clone: Other DNA sequences of this sample code for an identical CDR3. The chain combines TRBV29-1 with TRBJ1-1; D unresolved. Germline V CDR1 and CDR2: SQVTM, ANQGSEA. The CDR3 is made up of 10 amino acids. The V and J ends lost 7 bases and 2 bases respectively, with 5 bases between them. The CDR3 DNA follows: TGCAGCGGGGGAAACACTGAAGCTTTCTTT. Amino acids: CSGGNTEAFF.

V is TRBV7-3 and J is TRBJ1-1; tentative D call: TRBD1 (5 bases). The CDR3 is 16 amino acids. The germline CDR1 and CDR2 sequences are SGHTA and FQGTGA. Deletions cut 5 bases from V and 4 bases from J, with 20 bases between. For the CDR3, the DNA is TGTGCCAGCAGCCAATCACCGGGGCCGGGGGGCACTGAAGCTTTCTTT. This translates into CASSQSPGPGGTEAFF.

The J gene is TRBJ2-7, the V gene TRBV27, with 12 bases aligning to TRBD2. V trimming: 5 bases; J trimming: 2 bases; junction bases outside the gene matches: 4. The germline V gene encodes CDR1 MNHEY and CDR2 SMNVEV (reference sequence). The CDR3 runs to 15 residues. CDR3 DNA: TGTGCCAGCAGTCTTGCTAGCGGGGGGGCCTACGAGCAGTACTTC. Translation: CASSLASGGAYEQYF.

V usage is TRBV3-1 (or the pseudogene TRBV3-2) and J usage is TRBJ1-2; TRBD1 agrees at 7 bases. CDR1 LGHDT and CDR2 YNNKEL come from the germline V gene (reference sequence). The ends lost 4 bases at V and 5 bases at J; junction bases unmatched: 16. There are 17 residues in the CDR3. The CDR3 region has the DNA TGTGCCAGCAGCCTCAGGCAGGGGGTGCCCGGTGGGTATGGCTACACCTTC. This translates into CASSLRQGVPGGYGYTF.

The chain joins TRBV11-2 to TRBJ1-6; no definite D call. The V and J ends lost 3 bases and 10 bases respectively, with 13 bases between them. The CDR3 runs 14 residues. Per the germline V gene, CDR1 is SGHAT and CDR2 is FQNNGV. The CDR3 sequence: CASSFSTKGSPLHF. In DNA, the CDR3 is TGTGCCAGCAGCTTTTCTACAAAGGGATCACCCCTCCACTTT.

This chain links TRBV3-1 (or the pseudogene TRBV3-2) with TRBJ2-3; D gene uncertain. The CDR3 is made up of 12 amino acids. Per germline, CDR1 LGHDT and CDR2 YNNKEL (reference sequence). V dropped 3 bases and J dropped 6 bases, with 7 bases sitting between them. In DNA, the CDR3 is TGTGCCAGCAGCCAGCTTTCGGATACGCAGTATTTT. Translation: CASSQLSDTQYF.